The clone carrying this T cell receptor beta chain was detected a few times. The antigen remains undetermined. This specimen belongs to a study of blood T cells in healthy people across ages. Notes on the study in general: Conclusively comparing naive with antigen-experienced cells was impossible with unsorted PBMCs.

CDR1 MGHRA and CDR2 YSYEKL come from the germline V gene. The CDR3 loop spans 15 amino acids. Between the trimmed V and J ends, which lost 4 bases and 7 bases, there was a span of 18 bases. A second about 6 to 12 cycle PCR used barcoded and J-beta primers. Unique molecular identifiers of 12 random nucleotides labeled each cDNA. TCRdb fed the 5' RACE reads into MiXCR, producing one record per CDR3 protein. The sample has 660,000 or so distinct CDR3 sequences; approximately 50% are singletons. Healthy Caucasian individuals from Russia aged roughly 6 to 100 served as donors. Total RNA extraction produced at least 5 micrograms (per sample) for the study.

The chain recombines TRBV4-1 with TRBJ2-3; no clear D. The specimen sequenced was blood. The clonotype was recovered from a man between 60 and 70 years old in good health. CDR3 sequence: CASSPSEGGRNTQYF. CDR3 nucleotides: TGCGCCAGCAGCCCGTCGGAAGGTGGAAGAAATACGCAGTATTTT.